The 21 T cell receptor beta chains below come from one sample, sequenced in a study of blood T cells in healthy people across ages. With a J-beta primer mix and a sample-barcoded 5' primer, a second PCR ran about 6 to 11 cycles. From the 5' RACE reads, TCRdb called clonotypes with MiXCR, one entry per CDR3 protein. Here the sample spans about 1 million distinct CDR3 sequences, 25% being singletons. The sample was also linked to a second study, of T cells of mothers and their children.

Sequences were obtained from blood. Receptors originate from a girl aged 2 to 9 in good health.

This clonotype was detected only a few times. Mismatch with germline at one junction end may stem from a read error. V usage is TRBV7-9 and J usage is TRBJ2-1; TRBD1 or TRBD2 may be the D gene (5 bases each). The CDR3 length is 16 residues. The germline V gene has CDR1 SEHNR and CDR2 FQNEAQ (reference sequence). The CDR3 bases are TGTGCCGGCAGCTTAGCGCTGGGGACGGACTACAATGAGCAGTTCTTC. It yields the protein CAGSLALGTDYNEQFF.

This chain uses TRBV7-6 with TRBJ2-6; 10 bases match TRBD2. In germline, CDR1 is SGHVS, CDR2 FNYEAQ. J lost 2 bases, V lost 2 bases, and 6 bases had no gene match. The CDR3 has 18 amino acids. Here the CDR3 DNA reads TGTGCCAGCAGCTTACCAGCGGGGGGGGGACCTGGGGCCAACGTCCTGACTTTC. Residues: CASSLPAGGGPGANVLTF.

This clonotype showed up just a few times. J is TRBJ2-5 and V is TRBV6-2 or TRBV6-3, with 9 bases lining up with TRBD2. The J call may be faulty, since TRBJ2-7 better matches the DNA end. Germline CDR1 is MNHEY and CDR2 is SVGEGT. The CDR3 is 14 amino acids. The CDR3: CASSLSSGIYEQYF. DNA for the CDR3: TGTGCCAGCAGTCTATCTAGCGGGATCTACGAGCAGTACTTC.

This clonotype was counted a few times. The V gene is TRBV21-1, the J gene TRBJ2-5; TRBD1 is the table's D call and was not checked against the DNA. TRBV21-1 is assigned pseudogene status. This CDR3 spans 13 amino acids. Here the CDR3 DNA reads TGTGCCAGCAAGCGTAAAGGGGAAGAGACCCAGTACTTC. It is translated as CASKRKGEETQYF.

There are a few counts of this clonotype. The V and J genes are TRBV10-2 and TRBJ2-7; 13 nucleotides line up with TRBD2. The CDR3 sequence is 11 residues long. V was pared by 10 bases and J by 7 bases, with 1 base of the junction left unmatched. Germline lookup yields CDR1 WSHSY and CDR2 SAAADI. The CDR3 protein is CATGLAGEQYF. CDR3 DNA: TGCGCCACGGGACTAGCGGGAGAGCAGTACTTC.

This clonotype came up a few times. The chain is built from TRBV7-2 and TRBJ2-5; 8 nucleotides agree with TRBD2. V gave up 5 bases and J gave up 5 bases; unmatched junction bases: 7. The CDR3 length is 14 residues. Germline lookup yields CDR1 SGHTA and CDR2 FQGNSA. The CDR3, as DNA: TGTGCCAGCAGCCCGTCGGGGGGGCCGGAGACCCAGTACTTC. It encodes CASSPSGGPETQYF.

This clonotype appeared once. The chain combines TRBV7-2 with TRBJ1-4, with 9 bases lining up with TRBD1. The germline gives CDR1 SGHTA, CDR2 FQGNSA. With V trimmed by 5 bases and J by 5 bases, 9 bases remained unmatched. The CDR3 has 16 residues. Written as DNA, the CDR3 is TGTGCCAGCAGCCCAGTTTACGGGACAGGGAATGAAAAACTGTTTTTT. It specifies CASSPVYGTGNEKLFF.

This clonotype was seen a handful of times. Compared with germline, one end of the junction differs, possibly owing to a read error. This chain uses TRBV29-1 with TRBJ1-4; 7 nucleotides line up with TRBD1. Germline lookup yields CDR1 SQVTM and CDR2 ANQGSEA. The CDR3 extends over 16 amino acids. The CDR3 region has the DNA TGCAGCGTCAGGACAGGCAGTCCCGCAACTAACGAAAAACTGTTTTTT. Translating gives CSVRTGSPATNEKLFF. The full variable domain, completed using reference TRBV29-1 and TRBJ1-4, is SAVISQKPSRDICQRGTSLTIQCQVDSQVTMMFWYRQQPGQSLTLIATANQGSEATYESGFVIDKFPISRPNLTFSTLTVSNMSPEDSSIYLCSVRTGSPATNEKLFFGSGTQLSVL.

This clonotype was seen only a few times. This sequence joins TRBV5-1 and TRBJ2-3; 13 nucleotides match TRBD2. V lost 2 bases, J lost 1 base, and 4 bases stayed unmatched. This CDR3 comprises 17 residues. The V gene's germline CDR1 is SGHRS and CDR2 YFSETQ. The CDR3 nucleotides read TGCGCCAGCAGCTTACTAGCGGGAGGGCAGGGCACAGATACGCAGTATTTT. Amino acid sequence: CASSLLAGGQGTDTQYF.

The chain combines TRBV20-1 with TRBJ2-5, with 7 bases matching TRBD2. Germline CDR1 reads DFQATT; CDR2 reads SNEGSKA (reference sequence). The length of the CDR3 is 13 residues. The J segment lost 11 bases and the V segment lost 1 base, leaving 10 bases of the junction unmatched. The CDR3, as DNA: TGCAGTGCTAGAGGGTGGGGGGGTAGAGAGCAGTACTTC. This codes for CSARGWGGREQYF.

This clonotype came up once. The CDR3 loop is CSVGDGQGETQYF. CDR3 sequence (DNA): TGCAGCGTTGGAGATGGGCAGGGGGAGACCCAGTACTTC. This chain links TRBV29-1 with TRBJ2-5, with D perhaps TRBD1 (6 bases). The V gene lost 4 bases and the J gene lost 5 bases, with 14 bases spanning the gap. CDR3 length: 13 residues. Germline lookup yields CDR1 SQVTM and CDR2 ANQGSEA.

The chain couples TRBV4-3 to TRBJ2-5, with D perhaps TRBD2 (6 bases). Germline CDR1 LGHNA, CDR2 YSLEER. CDR3 length: 13 residues. Trimming cost V 4 bases and J 7 bases, with 13 bases left between them. CDR3 region: CASSLGLPGTQYF. DNA of the CDR3: TGCGCCAGCAGCCTGGGACTCCCGGGGACCCAGTACTTC.

This clonotype showed up just once. V gene TRBV5-1 combines with J gene TRBJ2-5; D may be TRBD1 (5 bases). The DNA end lines up better with TRBJ2-7; the J call may be wrong. Germline loops: CDR1 SGHRS, CDR2 YFSETQ. The CDR3 has 13 residues. CDR3 residues: CASSLGDRREQYF. The CDR3 region has the DNA TGCGCCAGCAGCTTGGGAGACAGACGCGAGCAGTACTTC.

In DNA form, the CDR3 reads TGCGCCAGCAGCCAACCAGGGACAGGGGGCGGATTGGAGACCCAGTACTTC. Its translation: CASSQPGTGGGLETQYF. The gene calls are TRBV4-1 and TRBJ2-5; 12 nucleotides align to TRBD1. The CDR3 is 17 amino acids. V was clipped by 2 bases and J by 5 bases; unmatched bases: 9. In germline, CDR1 is MGHRA, CDR2 YSYEKL.

The chain has TRBV29-1 and TRBJ2-5; a weak D match, TRBD1 (6 bases). The better agreement between TRBJ2-7 and the DNA end casts doubt on the J call. Germline-derived CDR1 and CDR2 are SQVTM and ANQGSEA. The CDR3 is 12 amino acids. The DNA for the CDR3 is TGCAGCGGGAAGGACAGCACCTACGAGCAGTACTTC. Its protein product is CSGKDSTYEQYF.

This sequence joins TRBV5-1 and TRBJ2-3; D perhaps matches TRBD1 (6 bases). Germline CDR1 is SGHRS and CDR2 is YFSETQ. Trimming removed 4 bases from V and 1 base from J, with 10 bases in between. The CDR3 totals 14 residues. In DNA, the CDR3 is TGCGCCAGCAGCACGACAGGCGGCACAGATACGCAGTATTTT. It codes for CASSTTGGTDTQYF.

In this sample, this clonotype turned up a few times. The CDR3 region has the DNA TGCAGCGTTGTGTCCTGGGACGGTCCCTCCGAGCAGTACTTC. Translation gives CSVVSWDGPSEQYF. The chain has TRBV29-1 and TRBJ2-7; D may be TRBD1 or TRBD2 (5 bases each). The germline V and J ends were trimmed by 4 bases and 6 bases, with 19 bases remaining between them. CDR1 SQVTM and CDR2 ANQGSEA come from the germline V gene. CDR3 length: 14 residues.

This clonotype was picked up a small number of times. The CDR3 protein is CASSLVAGFGTGELFF. The CDR3, as DNA: TGTGCCAGCAGCTTAGTAGCGGGGTTCGGCACCGGGGAGCTGTTTTTT. The rearrangement joins TRBV7-3 to TRBJ2-2; TRBD2 matches 8 bases. Germline V gene sequence: CDR1 SGHTA, CDR2 FQGTGA. The CDR3 totals 16 residues. After removal of 2 bases from V and 4 bases from J, the junction contained 6 bases not matched to a gene.

This clonotype was counted a few times. The rearrangement uses TRBV7-6 and TRBJ2-7, with no clear D. CDR1 and CDR2 from the germline V gene are SGHVS and FNYEAQ. V was shortened by 5 bases and J by 0 bases, with 17 bases between the two germline ends. This CDR3 region has 16 residues. CDR3 loop: CASSQPVWRSSYEQYF. The CDR3 nucleotides read TGTGCCAGCAGCCAACCAGTCTGGCGAAGCTCCTACGAGCAGTACTTC.

This clonotype was seen a handful of times. The genes are TRBV11-1 and TRBJ2-2, with 10 bases aligning to TRBD2. Germline trimming cut 5 bases from V and 0 bases from J; bases unmatched to any gene: 3. This CDR3 has 16 amino acids. The germline CDR1 and CDR2 sequences are SGHAT and FQDESV (reference sequence). CDR3: CASSRGLAANTGELFF. CDR3 coding DNA: TGTGCCAGCAGCCGCGGACTAGCGGCGAACACCGGGGAGCTGTTTTTT.

J is TRBJ2-5 and V is TRBV12-3 or TRBV12-4, with unresolved D. The DNA matches TRBJ2-7 better at its end, which makes the J call doubtful. The CDR3 loop spans 14 amino acids. Written as DNA, the CDR3 is TGTGCCAGCAGCCAAGCAACCCTATCCTACGAGCAGTACTTC. It codes for CASSQATLSYEQYF.